Presented here are 6 T cell receptor beta chains from one specimen sequenced in a study of T cell responses to AZD1222 COVID-19 vaccine. Data came from immunoSEQ multiplex PCR; TCRdb stores just in-frame clones and leaves some out. The sample consists of around 95,000 clones, roughly 90% of them appearing once. Here the sequenced sample was peripheral blood, taken on day 0 of AZD1222 vaccination. These receptors all stem from an adult in good health.

J is TRBJ2-7 and V is TRBV28; 8 bases map to TRBD1. The length of the CDR3 is 15 residues. Germline V gene sequence: CDR1 MDHEN, CDR2 SYDVKM. The ends lost 4 bases at V and 6 bases at J; junction bases unmatched: 11. CDR3: CASSSTATGVGEQYF. CDR3 nucleotides: TGTGCCAGCAGTTCAACCGCGACAGGGGTTGGCGAGCAGTACTTC. The full variable domain, rest sourced from reference TRBV28 and TRBJ2-7, is DVKVTQSSRYLVKRTGEKVFLECVQDMDHENMFWYRQDPGLGLRLIYFSYDVKMKEKGDIPEGYSVSREKKERFSLILESASTNQTSMYLCASSSTATGVGEQYFGPGTRLTVT.

V is TRBV6-1 and J is TRBJ1-3; a possible D gene is TRBD1 (6 bases). CDR3 length equals 15 residues. Germline V gene lookup returns CDR1 MNHNS and CDR2 SASEGT. V shed 3 bases and J shed 0 bases, with 9 bases lying between them. The CDR3 nucleotides are TGTGCCAGCAGTGAGTCCAGGGGCTCTGGAAACACCATATATTTT. It is translated as CASSESRGSGNTIYF.

This chain connects TRBV13 to TRBJ1-5, with 8 bases that match TRBD1. In germline, CDR1 is PRHDT, CDR2 FYEKMQ (reference sequence). Losses at the gene ends were 5 bases for V and 3 bases for J; bases not matched to a gene: 6. The CDR3 covers 15 residues. The CDR3 nucleotides are TGTGCCAGCAGCACACAGACAGGGGACAATCAGCCCCAGCATTTT. It codes for CASSTQTGDNQPQHF. Together with reference TRBV13 and TRBJ1-5, the CDR3 gives the full variable domain: AAGVIQSPRHLIKEKRETATLKCYPIPRHDTVYWYQQGPGQDPQFLISFYEKMQSDKGSIPDRFSAQQFSDYHSELNMSSLELGDSALYFCASSTQTGDNQPQHFGDGTRLSIL.

The chain joins TRBV19 to TRBJ2-7; D unclear. The V end was cut by 5 bases, the J end by 0 bases, with 11 bases between. This CDR3 has 14 amino acids. Germline V gene data show CDR1 as LNHDA and CDR2 as SQIVND (reference sequence). The CDR3 sequence: CASSASVSSYEQYF. In nucleotides, the CDR3 is TGTGCCAGTAGTGCCTCAGTCAGCTCCTACGAGCAGTACTTC.

In its sample, this clone was seen once. The chain links TRBV7-2 to TRBJ1-1; no clear D gene. From germline, CDR1 is SGHTA and CDR2 FQGNSA. This CDR3 has 14 residues. V shed 7 bases and J shed 1 base, with 13 bases lying between them. CDR3 residues: CASTWVAANTEAFF. In DNA form, the CDR3 reads TGTGCCAGCACCTGGGTGGCAGCGAACACTGAAGCTTTCTTT.

This clone came up once. This rearrangement joins TRBV11-2 to TRBJ2-1; D tentatively fits TRBD1 or TRBD2 (6 bases each). The CDR3 has 15 residues. Per germline, CDR1 SGHAT and CDR2 FQNNGV. Trimming took 5 bases from V and 7 from J, leaving 18 bases between them. CDR3 residues: CASSPGWGAHNEQFF. The CDR3 nucleotides read TGTGCCAGCAGCCCGGGGTGGGGGGCGCATAATGAGCAGTTCTTC.